This TCR beta chain was retrieved from a study of T-cell reconstitution after alpha-beta-depleted transplantation in children. Points from the study as a whole: Newly produced T cells mostly provided counts and TCRbeta diversity after one year, as hyperexpanded clones declined. It was reported that alpha-beta T cells came from several hundred expanded graft clones (about two months after transplant). Recipient T cells and thymic progenitors that survived were the source of the high TCRbeta diversity seen at day 60 in some patients.

The trim removed 4 bases at V and 3 bases at J, leaving 12 bases unmatched. The CDR3 runs 17 residues. Germline values: CDR1 PRHDT, CDR2 FYEKMQ (reference sequence). Unique molecular identifiers featured in how the TCRbeta library was prepared. TCRdb redid the calling of the PCR reads with MiXCR, one entry per CDR3 protein. The sample records about 580,000 distinct CDR3 sequences, 23% being singletons. A word on this clonotype: What it binds is not known. This may be a read error: a much more frequent sequence differs by one nucleotide. Here the CDR3 omits its conserved ending phenylalanine or tryptophan, so a read error is the likely source.

The origin of this receptor is a boy less than two years old who had a stem cell transplant for acute myeloid leukemia, so the T cells may come from the graft donor. The rearrangement joins TRBV13 to TRBJ2-5, with 9 bases that match TRBD1. Sequenced material: PBMCs, mostly from graft donor cells, taken 360 days after TCRalphabeta/CD19-depleted stem cell transplant. The CDR3 here is CASSYNPGQGGKETQYL. The CDR3, as DNA: TGTGCCAGCAGCTACAACCCGGGACAGGGAGGAAAAGAGACCCAGTACCTC.